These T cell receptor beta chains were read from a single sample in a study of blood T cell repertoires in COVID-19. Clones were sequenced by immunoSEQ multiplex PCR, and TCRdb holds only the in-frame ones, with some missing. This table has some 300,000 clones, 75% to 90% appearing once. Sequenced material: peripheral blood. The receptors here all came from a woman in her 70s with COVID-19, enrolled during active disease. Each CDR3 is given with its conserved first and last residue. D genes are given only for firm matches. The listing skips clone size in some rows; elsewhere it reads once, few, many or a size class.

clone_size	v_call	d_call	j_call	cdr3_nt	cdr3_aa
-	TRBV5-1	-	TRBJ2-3	TGCGCCAGCAGCTTGTGGGGGGGCCAGGCAGATACGCAGTATTTT	CASSLWGGQADTQYF
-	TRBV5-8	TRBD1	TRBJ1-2	TGTGCCAGCAGTTTAAAAGGACAGGGTCAAGATGGCTACACCTTC	CASSLKGQGQDGYTF
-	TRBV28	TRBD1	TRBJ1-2	TGTGCCAGCAGACCTACAGGGGGCTATGGCTACACCTTC	CASRPTGGYGYTF
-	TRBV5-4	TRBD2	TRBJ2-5	TGTGCCAGCAGCTTGCCTAGCGGGGGGAGGTCGGAGACCCAGTACTTC	CASSLPSGGRSETQYF
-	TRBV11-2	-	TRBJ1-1	TGTGCCAGCAGCTTAAGCGGGGGAAACACTGAAGCTTTCTTT	CASSLSGGNTEAFF
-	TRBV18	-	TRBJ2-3	TGTGCCAGCTCACGTACTACCGGGACTAGCACAGATACGCAGTATTTT	CASSRTTGTSTDTQYF
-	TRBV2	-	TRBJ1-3	TGTGCCAGCAGCTTATCAGGGCCGTTCTCTGGAAACACCATATATTTT	CASSLSGPFSGNTIYF
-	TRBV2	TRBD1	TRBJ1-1	TGTGCCAGCAGAGAGGGGTCAGGGGGCATGAACACTGAAGCTTTCTTT	CASREGSGGMNTEAFF
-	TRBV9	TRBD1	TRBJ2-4	TGTGCCAGCAGCGTAGGAGGACAGGACGGCAAAAACATTCAGTACTTC	CASSVGGQDGKNIQYF
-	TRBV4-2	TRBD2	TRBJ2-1	TGTGCCAGCAGCCTAACGACTAGCGGGGGTCAGTACAATGAGCAGTTCTTC	CASSLTTSGGQYNEQFF
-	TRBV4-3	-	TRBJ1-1	TGCGCCAGCAGCCAAGATCCAGGGAACACTGAAGCTTTCTTT	CASSQDPGNTEAFF
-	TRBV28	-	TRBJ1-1	TGTGCCAGCCCCGGGCAGGGGAACACTGAAGCTTTCTTT	CASPGQGNTEAFF
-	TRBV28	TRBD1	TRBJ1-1	TGTGCCAGCAGTTTGGGGACAGGGTTTATGAACACTGAAGCTTTCTTT	CASSLGTGFMNTEAFF
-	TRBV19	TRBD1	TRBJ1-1	TGTGCCAGTACCGAATACTTTGACAGGGGGAACACTGAAGCTTTCTTT	CASTEYFDRGNTEAFF
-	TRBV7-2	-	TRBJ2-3	TGTGCCAGCAGCTTATCCGGACTCCAAGACGCAGATACGCAGTATTTT	CASSLSGLQDADTQYF
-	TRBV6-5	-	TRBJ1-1	TGTGCCAGCAGTTACTCGAGGTTCGGAGGTCGGACTGAAGCTTTCTTT	CASSYSRFGGRTEAFF
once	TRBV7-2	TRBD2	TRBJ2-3	TGTGCCAGCAGCCCCAGGGCTAGCGGGGACTATACGCAGTATTTT	CASSPRASGDYTQYF
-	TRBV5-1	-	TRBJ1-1	TGCGCCAGCAGCCCCCCCGGTAACACTGAAGCTTTCTTT	CASSPPGNTEAFF
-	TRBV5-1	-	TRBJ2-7	TGCGCCAGCAGCTTTGATTCAGGGGCACGCGAGCAGTACTTC	CASSFDSGAREQYF
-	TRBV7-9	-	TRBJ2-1	TGTGCCAGCAGCTTAGTCGGGTCATTTGGTGAGCAGTTCTTC	CASSLVGSFGEQFF
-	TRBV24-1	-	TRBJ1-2	TGTGCCACCAGTGATCTACCTACAGGAAACTATGGCTACACCTTC	CATSDLPTGNYGYTF
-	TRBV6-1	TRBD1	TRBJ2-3	TGTGCCAGCAGTCAAGGGACAGTCCCGGCGACAGATACGCAGTATTTT	CASSQGTVPATDTQYF
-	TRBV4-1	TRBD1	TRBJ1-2	TGCGCCAGCAGCCAACTTGGGACAGTCCGAATCAACTATGGCTACACCTTC	CASSQLGTVRINYGYTF
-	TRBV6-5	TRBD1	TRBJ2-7	TGTGCCAGCAGTTACTCTCAGGGGGCCTCCTACGAGCAGTACTTC	CASSYSQGASYEQYF
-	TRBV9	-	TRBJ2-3	TGTGCCAGCAGCGTACAACAGGGCACAGATACGCAGTATTTT	CASSVQQGTDTQYF
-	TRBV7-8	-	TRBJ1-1	TGTGCCAGCAGCTTAGGGGGCTCTCGGGAAGCTTTCTTT	CASSLGGSREAFF
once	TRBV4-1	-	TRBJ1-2	TGCGCCAGCAGCCAAGCCGGACAGCTCTATGGCTACACCTTC	CASSQAGQLYGYTF
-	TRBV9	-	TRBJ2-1	TGTGCCAGCAGCGCCCCCCCAAGGAGCAATGAGCAGTTCTTC	CASSAPPRSNEQFF
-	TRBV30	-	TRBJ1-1	TGTGCCTGGAAGCGCCTCCTGAAGAACACTGAAGCTTTCTTT	CAWKRLLKNTEAFF
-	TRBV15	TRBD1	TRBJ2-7	TGTGCCACCAGCAAACTCGGGACAGTATCCTACGAGCAGTACTTC	CATSKLGTVSYEQYF
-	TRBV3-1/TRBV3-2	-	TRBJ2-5	TGTGCCAGCAGCCTAATGGGGGGACAAGAGACCCAGTACTTC	CASSLMGGQETQYF
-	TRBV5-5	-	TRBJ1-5	TGTGCCAGCAGCTTGGGGAGTACAGGGAATCAGCCCCAGCATTTT	CASSLGSTGNQPQHF
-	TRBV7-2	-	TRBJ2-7	TGTGCCAGCAGCTTAATTTACGGTGGAGACGAGCAGTACTTC	CASSLIYGGDEQYF
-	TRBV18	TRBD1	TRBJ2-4	TGTGCCAGCTCACTCAATTATCCGGGACAGGGCGTAGGAGGCAAAAACATTCAGTACTTC	CASSLNYPGQGVGGKNIQYF
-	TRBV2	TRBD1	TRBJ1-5	TGTGCCAGCAGTGGGGTATATGGACAGGGTAGACAGCCCCAGCATTTT	CASSGVYGQGRQPQHF
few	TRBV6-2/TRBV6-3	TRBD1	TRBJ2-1	TGTGCCAGCAGTTACCTCGTCGGCTCAGGGGGTTACAATGAGCAGTTCTTC	CASSYLVGSGGYNEQFF
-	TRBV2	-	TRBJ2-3	TGTGCCAGCACCAAGGAGGGGAAAACAGATACGCAGTATTTT	CASTKEGKTDTQYF
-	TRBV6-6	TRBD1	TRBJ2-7	TGTGCCAGCAGAAGCGACAGGGCCGAGCAGTACTTC	CASRSDRAEQYF
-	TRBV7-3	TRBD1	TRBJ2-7	TGTGCCAGCAGCACTACGACAGGGTCCGAGCAGTACTTC	CASSTTTGSEQYF
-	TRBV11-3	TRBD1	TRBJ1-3	TGTGCCAGCAGCTTCCGGGACAGCTCTGGAAACACCATATATTTT	CASSFRDSSGNTIYF
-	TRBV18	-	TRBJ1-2	TGTGCCAGCTCACCACCGGAGGCGCGTGGCTACACCTTC	CASSPPEARGYTF
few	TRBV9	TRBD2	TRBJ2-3	TGTGCCAGCAGCGAGATGCCTAGCGGGGGAGATACGCAGTATTTT	CASSEMPSGGDTQYF
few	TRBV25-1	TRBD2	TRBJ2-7	TGTGCCAGCAGTTATAGCGGGGACGAGCAGTACTTC	CASSYSGDEQYF
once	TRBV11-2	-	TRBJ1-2	TGTGCCAGCAGCCAAGGACATGGATATAACTATGGCTACACCTTC	CASSQGHGYNYGYTF
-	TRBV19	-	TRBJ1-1	TGTGCCAGTATCCGAGGACAGATGAACACTGAAGCTTTCTTT	CASIRGQMNTEAFF
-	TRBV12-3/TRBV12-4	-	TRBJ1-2	TGTGCCAGCAGTTTCTCGGGGGATGGCTACACCTTC	CASSFSGDGYTF
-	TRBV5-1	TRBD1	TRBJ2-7	TGCGCCAGCAGCTTAGCCAGGGGGCGAGACGAGCAGTACTTC	CASSLARGRDEQYF
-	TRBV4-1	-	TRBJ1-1	TGCGCCAGCAGCCAAGAGGGAAAGCGGGGATCTGAAGCTTTCTTT	CASSQEGKRGSEAFF
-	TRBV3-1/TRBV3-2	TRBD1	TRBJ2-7	TGTGCCAGCAGCCAAAGAGAAGGACAGGGATTCTACGAGCAGTACTTC	CASSQREGQGFYEQYF
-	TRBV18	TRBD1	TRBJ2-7	TGTGCCAGCTCACCGGGACAGAACCTACCCTCCTACGAGCAGTACTTC	CASSPGQNLPSYEQYF
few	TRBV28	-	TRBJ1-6	TGTGCCATCCGCAGGGGAGATAATTCACCCCTCCACTTT	CAIRRGDNSPLHF
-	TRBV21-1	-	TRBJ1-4	TGTGCCAGCAGCGGGGGGATGGGGGATTTTGAAAAACTGTTTTTT	CASSGGMGDFEKLFF
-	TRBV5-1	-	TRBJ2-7	TGCGCCAGCAGCTGGGGGGTCGAGCAGTACTTC	CASSWGVEQYF
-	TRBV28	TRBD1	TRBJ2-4	TGTGCCAGCAGCCCGGGACAGGGGGTTGACATTCAGTACTTC	CASSPGQGVDIQYF